This T cell receptor (beta chain) was found in a study of blood T cells in healthy people across ages. Findings and limits, study-wide: Naive CD4+ cells and diversity were both higher in long-lived donors than in aged donors. Observed TCR beta diversity per million T cells went down as age went up. This fall followed a roughly linear course with age.

Note on this clonotype: Its antigen is unidentified.

A J-beta primer mix and a sample-barcoded 5' primer were used in a second PCR of roughly 7 to 12 cycles. One entry per CDR3 protein results from TCRdb running MiXCR on the 5' RACE reads. The table has 1.5 million to 2 million distinct CDR3 sequences, approximately 30% seen once; the top ten hold roughly 8.2%. The length of the CDR3 is 13 residues. CDR1 KGHSH and CDR2 LQKENI come from the germline V gene. V was shortened by 3 bases and J by 7 bases, with 12 bases between the two germline ends. What was sequenced was blood. This clonotype was sampled from a woman younger than 45 in good health. The chain employs TRBV18 and TRBJ1-1, with D hard to call. CDR3 in DNA: TGTGCCAGCTCACCTGGGATCTCGAATGAAGCTTTCTTT. Protein: CASSPGISNEAFF.